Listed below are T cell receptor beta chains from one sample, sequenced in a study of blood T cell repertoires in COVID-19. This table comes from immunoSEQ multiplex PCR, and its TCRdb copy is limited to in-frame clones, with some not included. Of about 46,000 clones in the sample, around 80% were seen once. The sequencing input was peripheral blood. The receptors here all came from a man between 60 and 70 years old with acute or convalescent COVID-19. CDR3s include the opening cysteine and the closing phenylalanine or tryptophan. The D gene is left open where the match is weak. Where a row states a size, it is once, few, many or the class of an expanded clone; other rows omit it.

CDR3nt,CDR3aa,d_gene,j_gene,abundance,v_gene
TGTGCCAGCAGCCAAGCCCGGACAGGGAACTCACCCCTCCACTTT,CASSQARTGNSPLHF,TRBD1,TRBJ1-6,.,TRBV3-1/TRBV3-2
TGTGCCAGCAGTGAGCCCACAGAGAATGAAAAACTGTTTTTT,CASSEPTENEKLFF,.,TRBJ1-4,.,TRBV25-1
TGTGCCTGGAGTCACGGGGGAATCACTGAAGCTTTCTTT,CAWSHGGITEAFF,.,TRBJ1-1,.,TRBV30
TGTGCCAGTAGTGATCTAGCGGGGATGGAGACCCAGTACTTC,CASSDLAGMETQYF,TRBD2,TRBJ2-5,.,TRBV19
TGTGCCACCAATACGGGAGTTACAGATACGCAGTATTTT,CATNTGVTDTQYF,.,TRBJ2-3,few,TRBV24-1
TGTGCCACCAGTGATTTGACCCGAGACAGGGTACCAGCTGCCTACGAGCAGTACTTC,CATSDLTRDRVPAAYEQYF,TRBD1,TRBJ2-7,.,TRBV24-1
TGCGCCAGCAGCCCAACGGGACAATACACTGAAGCTTTCTTT,CASSPTGQYTEAFF,.,TRBJ1-1,.,TRBV4-3
TGTGCCAGCAGCCCGACCTCAGGGGGATGGGGCTACACCTTC,CASSPTSGGWGYTF,TRBD1,TRBJ1-2,.,TRBV11-2
TGTGCCAGCAGAGAGACTAGCGGGGGGGCTTACAATGAGCAGTTCTTC,CASRETSGGAYNEQFF,TRBD2,TRBJ2-1,.,TRBV2
TGCAGCGTCCTCGAACAGCGGGACACTGAAGCTTTCTTT,CSVLEQRDTEAFF,.,TRBJ1-1,.,TRBV29-1
TGCGCCAGCAGCGGGGACAGGGGCTTCAACACTGAAGCTTTCTTT,CASSGDRGFNTEAFF,TRBD1,TRBJ1-1,.,TRBV5-1
TGCGCCAGCAGTGGACAGGGCAGCAATCAGCCCCAGCATTTT,CASSGQGSNQPQHF,TRBD1,TRBJ1-5,.,TRBV10-2
TGTGCCAGCAGCTATCACACAGATACGCAGTATTTT,CASSYHTDTQYF,.,TRBJ2-3,.,TRBV5-4
TGTGCCAGCAGCCCCCGGACAGGAGACTACGAGCAGTACTTC,CASSPRTGDYEQYF,TRBD1,TRBJ2-7,.,TRBV9
TGTGCCAGCAGTTTAGGAGTGACTGAAGCTTTCTTT,CASSLGVTEAFF,.,TRBJ1-1,few,TRBV11-1
TGTGCCAGCAGCCAGCTGGGGGGGGACGGCACAGATACGCAGTATTTT,CASSQLGGDGTDTQYF,TRBD2,TRBJ2-3,.,TRBV9
TGTGCCAGCAGTGGTCAGGCGAACACCGGGGAGCTGTTTTTT,CASSGQANTGELFF,.,TRBJ2-2,.,TRBV25-1
TGTGCCAGTAGTATTCCTTTGTGGAGGGAGGCTGGAAACACCATATATTTT,CASSIPLWREAGNTIYF,.,TRBJ1-3,.,TRBV19
TGTGCCAGCAGTGGGACAGGGGATTCCTACGAGCAGTACTTC,CASSGTGDSYEQYF,TRBD1,TRBJ2-7,.,TRBV6-6
TGTGCCAGCAGCCGGGGGGGGAACACCGGGGAGCTGTTTTTT,CASSRGGNTGELFF,TRBD2,TRBJ2-2,.,TRBV3-1/TRBV3-2
TGTGCCAGCAGTTTAAAGGAGCGTTTGGCTTTCTTT,CASSLKERLAFF,.,TRBJ1-1,.,TRBV12-3/TRBV12-4
TGTGCCAGCAGTTACCGGCGCGGGGAGATTAACACTGAAGCTTTCTTT,CASSYRRGEINTEAFF,.,TRBJ1-1,.,TRBV6-2/TRBV6-3
TGTGCCAGCAGTTTATTCGGGACAGGGCAGTACGAGCAGTACTTC,CASSLFGTGQYEQYF,TRBD1,TRBJ2-7,.,TRBV27
TGTGCCAGCACCCCGGGACAGAAAACAGCTAATGAAAAACTGTTTTTT,CASTPGQKTANEKLFF,TRBD1,TRBJ1-4,.,TRBV7-3
TGTGCCAGCAGTTTACGACAGAGCTACGAGCAGTACTTC,CASSLRQSYEQYF,.,TRBJ2-7,.,TRBV28
TGTGCCAGCAGTTACCAGATGAATGAGCAGTTCTTC,CASSYQMNEQFF,.,TRBJ2-1,.,TRBV6-6
TGTGCCAGCTCACCATCGCAGGGAGAGACCCAGTACTTC,CASSPSQGETQYF,.,TRBJ2-5,.,TRBV18
TGCGCCAGCAGTGAGACTGTTAACTATGGCTACACCTTC,CASSETVNYGYTF,.,TRBJ1-2,.,TRBV10-1
TGTGCCAGCAGCTTAGTCCGGACAGGGGTTGGAACTAATGAAAAACTGTTTTTT,CASSLVRTGVGTNEKLFF,TRBD1,TRBJ1-4,.,TRBV7-9
TGCAGCGTTGAACTGGCAGGGGTTAACAATCAGCCCCAGCATTTT,CSVELAGVNNQPQHF,.,TRBJ1-5,.,TRBV29-1
TGTGCCAGCAGTTTATCAAGGACTAGCGGGGCATGGGAGTTCTTC,CASSLSRTSGAWEFF,TRBD2,TRBJ2-1,.,TRBV27
TGTGCCAGCAGCTTAGTGAGCGGGCAGACAGATACGCAGTATTTT,CASSLVSGQTDTQYF,.,TRBJ2-3,.,TRBV7-6
TGTGCCAGCAGTTTCGGGACAGGGGGCCCCCAGCATTTT,CASSFGTGGPQHF,TRBD1,TRBJ1-5,.,TRBV12-3/TRBV12-4
TGTGCCAGCAGCCGAAGGGCTAGCGGGAGCACAGATACGCAGTATTTT,CASSRRASGSTDTQYF,TRBD2,TRBJ2-3,once,TRBV5-4
TGTGCCAGCAGCAGCCGGGACACTCCGTATGGCTACACCTTC,CASSSRDTPYGYTF,.,TRBJ1-2,.,TRBV5-4
TGTGCCAGCGGGTGGAAGGGGCTTAACTATGGCTACACCTTC,CASGWKGLNYGYTF,.,TRBJ1-2,.,TRBV6-5
TGTGCCAGCAGCCCCCAGGACAGCTACTCCTACGAGCAGTACTTC,CASSPQDSYSYEQYF,.,TRBJ2-7,.,TRBV4-2
TGTGCCAGTAGTAGTGGACAGCGCAATCAGCCCCAGCATTTT,CASSSGQRNQPQHF,.,TRBJ1-5,few,TRBV19
TGTGCCAGCAGTCCACACGGGGGAGCGGGGGGGCCTCCGACCAATGAGCAGTTCTTC,CASSPHGGAGGPPTNEQFF,TRBD2,TRBJ2-1,.,TRBV6-2/TRBV6-3
TGTGCCAGCAGCTTTCAGGGTAAAGCGAGAAACACCATATATTTT,CASSFQGKARNTIYF,.,TRBJ1-3,.,TRBV5-6